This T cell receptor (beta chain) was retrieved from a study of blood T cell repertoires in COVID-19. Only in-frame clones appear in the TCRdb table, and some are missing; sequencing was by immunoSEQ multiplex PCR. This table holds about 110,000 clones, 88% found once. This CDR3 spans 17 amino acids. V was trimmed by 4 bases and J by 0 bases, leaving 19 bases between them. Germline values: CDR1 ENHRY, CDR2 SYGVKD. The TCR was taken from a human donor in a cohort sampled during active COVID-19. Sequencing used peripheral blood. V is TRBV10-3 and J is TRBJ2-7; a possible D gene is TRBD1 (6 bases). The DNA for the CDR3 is TGTGCCATCAGTGTCTCCCCCGGGGACATAAGCTCCTACGAGCAGTACTTC. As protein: CAISVSPGDISSYEQYF.